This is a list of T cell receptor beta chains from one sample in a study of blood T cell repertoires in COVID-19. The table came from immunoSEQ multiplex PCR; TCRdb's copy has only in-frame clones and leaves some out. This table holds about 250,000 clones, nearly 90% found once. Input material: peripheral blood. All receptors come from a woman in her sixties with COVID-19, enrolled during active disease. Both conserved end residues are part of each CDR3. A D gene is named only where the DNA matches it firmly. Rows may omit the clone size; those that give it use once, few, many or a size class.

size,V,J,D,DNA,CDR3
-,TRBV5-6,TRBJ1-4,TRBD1,TGTGCCAGCAGCCTTTGGGCAGGGGGTGAAAAACTGTTTTTT,CASSLWAGGEKLFF
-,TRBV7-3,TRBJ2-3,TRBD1,TGTGCCAGCAGCTTTGACAGGGGGCACGATACGCAGTATTTT,CASSFDRGHDTQYF
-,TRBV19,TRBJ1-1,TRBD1,TGTGCCAGTTCATCCCGGACAGGGACTTCTGAAGCTTTCTTT,CASSSRTGTSEAFF
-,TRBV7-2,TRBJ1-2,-,TGTGCCAGCAGCTTGAGGGCGCAGGGGTGGGATGGCTACACCTTC,CASSLRAQGWDGYTF
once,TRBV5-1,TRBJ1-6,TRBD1,TGCGCCAGCAGTTGGGAGGGACAGGGAAGTTCACCCCTCCACTTT,CASSWEGQGSSPLHF
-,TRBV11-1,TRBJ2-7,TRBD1,TGTGCCAGCAGCTTAACGGACAGGGCAAGCTCCTACGAGCAGTACTTC,CASSLTDRASSYEQYF
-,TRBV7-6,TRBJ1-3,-,TGTGCCAGCAGCCCCCGGATCAGGGAGGAGGCTGGAAACACCATATATTTT,CASSPRIREEAGNTIYF
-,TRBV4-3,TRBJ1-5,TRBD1,TGCGCCAGCAGCCAAGGTTTGGGACAGGGGTTAGGACAGCCCCAGCATTTT,CASSQGLGQGLGQPQHF
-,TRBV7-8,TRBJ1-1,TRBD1,TGTGCCAGCAGCAGTCGGCGCTGGACAGGGGGGATTGAAGCTTTCTTT,CASSSRRWTGGIEAFF
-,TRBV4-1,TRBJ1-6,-,TGCGCCAGCAGCCAAGATATCGGCTATAATTCACCCCTCCACTTT,CASSQDIGYNSPLHF
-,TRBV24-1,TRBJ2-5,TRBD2,TGTGCCACCAGTGATTCGATAGCGGGGACCCAGTACTTC,CATSDSIAGTQYF
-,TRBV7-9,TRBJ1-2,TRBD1,TGTGCCAGCAGCCCCTCGGGACAGGACTTCGGCTACACCTTC,CASSPSGQDFGYTF
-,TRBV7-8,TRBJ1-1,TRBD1,TGTGCCAGCAGCGAAGACCCATATTTCGACGGACAGGGTGGTGGCACTGAAGCTTTCTTT,CASSEDPYFDGQGGGTEAFF
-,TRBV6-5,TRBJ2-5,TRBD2,TGTGCCAGCAGTACCCCCCAGCGGGGGAAAGAGACCCAGTACTTC,CASSTPQRGKETQYF
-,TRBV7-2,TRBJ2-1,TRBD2,TGTGCCAGCAGCTTAGGGTCAGCGGGGGCCCGGGACGATGAGCAGTTCTTC,CASSLGSAGARDDEQFF
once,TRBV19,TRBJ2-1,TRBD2,TGTGCCAGTAATCGCGGGGGGTCCTACAATGAGCAGTTCTTC,CASNRGGSYNEQFF
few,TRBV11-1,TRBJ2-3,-,TGTGCCAGCAGCCCCGGACTACATAGCACAGATACGCAGTATTTT,CASSPGLHSTDTQYF
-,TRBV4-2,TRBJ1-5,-,TGTGCCAGCAGCCAAGACACGGGAGGACAGCCCCAGCATTTT,CASSQDTGGQPQHF
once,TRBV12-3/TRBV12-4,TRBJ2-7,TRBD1,TGTGCCAGCAGTTACGGACAGGGCGGGGAGCAGTACTTC,CASSYGQGGEQYF
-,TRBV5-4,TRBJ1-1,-,TGTGCCAGCAGGCGGCCGGGGGACGGCACTGAAGCTTTCTTT,CASRRPGDGTEAFF
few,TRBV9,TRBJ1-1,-,TGTGCCAGCAGCGTACTCCAGGGGAACACTGAAGCTTTCTTT,CASSVLQGNTEAFF
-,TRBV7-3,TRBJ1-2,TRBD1,TGTGCCAGCAGCTTGACAGGGGGTAGACTTAACTATGGCTACACCTTC,CASSLTGGRLNYGYTF
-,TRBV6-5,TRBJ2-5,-,TGTGCCAGCAGTTACTCCGACAGTAAGATCAAAGAGACCCAGTACTTC,CASSYSDSKIKETQYF
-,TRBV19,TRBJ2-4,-,TGTGCCAGTAGTATCGGGGGTTTGGAGGGAGGCATTCAGTACTTC,CASSIGGLEGGIQYF
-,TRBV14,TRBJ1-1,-,TGTGCCAGCAGCCAAACGTTTCGGAGCGAAGCTTTCTTT,CASSQTFRSEAFF
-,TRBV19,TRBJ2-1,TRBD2,TGTGCCAGTAAGGACCTAGCGGGGGGTGGTGTTTGGTACAATGAGCAGTTCTTC,CASKDLAGGGVWYNEQFF
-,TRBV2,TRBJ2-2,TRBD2,TGTGCCAGCAATTGGCGGGGGAGGACCGGGGAGCTGTTTTTT,CASNWRGRTGELFF
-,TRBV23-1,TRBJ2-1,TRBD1,TGCGCCAGCAGTCAGAACAGGGGACACCACAATGAGCAGTTCTTC,CASSQNRGHHNEQFF
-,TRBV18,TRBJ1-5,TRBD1,TGTGCCAGCTCACAACAGGGGAACACTCAGCCCCAGCATTTT,CASSQQGNTQPQHF
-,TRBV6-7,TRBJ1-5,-,TGTGCCAGCAGTTGTCCTGTACGGGATCGCCGCGGGTGCAATCAGCCCCAGCATTTT,CASSCPVRDRRGCNQPQHF
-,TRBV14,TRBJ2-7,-,TGTGCCAGCAGCCAATGGAGCGAGCAGTACTTC,CASSQWSEQYF
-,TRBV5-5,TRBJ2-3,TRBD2,TGTGCCAGCAGCTTGACTAGCGGGGCGGGAGATACGCAGTATTTT,CASSLTSGAGDTQYF
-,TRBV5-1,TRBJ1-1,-,TGCGCCAGCAGCCTGACTACCCCAGGGGCTCTGAACACTGAAGCTTTCTTT,CASSLTTPGALNTEAFF
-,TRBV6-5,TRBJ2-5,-,TGTGCCAGCCACCCCCCAGGATATGCCGAGACCCAGTACTTC,CASHPPGYAETQYF
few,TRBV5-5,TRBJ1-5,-,TGTGCCAGCAGCTTGTCGGGGTTCAATCAGCCCCAGCATTTT,CASSLSGFNQPQHF
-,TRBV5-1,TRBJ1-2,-,TGCGCCAGCAGCGTGGACAGTGAGGGCTACACCTTC,CASSVDSEGYTF
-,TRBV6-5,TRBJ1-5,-,TGTGCCAGCACGCACCGGGGGAGCAATCAGCCCCAGCATTTT,CASTHRGSNQPQHF
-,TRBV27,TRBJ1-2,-,TGTGCCAGCAGTTTAGACAGGAGATATGGCTACACCTTC,CASSLDRRYGYTF
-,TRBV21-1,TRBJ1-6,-,TGTGCCAGCAGCAAAGACGGGACAGGAAATTCACCCCTCCACTTT,CASSKDGTGNSPLHF
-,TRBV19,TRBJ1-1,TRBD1,TGTGCCAGTAGGGACAGGGACACTGAAGCTTTCTTT,CASRDRDTEAFF
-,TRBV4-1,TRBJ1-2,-,TGCGCCAGCAGCCAAGAGCAGGGTCTTTCGTTCAGCTTTTATGGCTACACCTTC,CASSQEQGLSFSFYGYTF
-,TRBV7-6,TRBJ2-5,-,TGTGCCAGCAGCTACTCATCAGGGGAGAGGGAGACCCAGTACTTC,CASSYSSGERETQYF
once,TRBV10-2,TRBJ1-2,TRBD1,TGCGCCAGCAGAAGGGGACAGAACTATGGCTACACCTTC,CASRRGQNYGYTF
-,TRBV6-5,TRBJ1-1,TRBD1,TGTGCCAGCAGCGGACAGGGGCCTGAAGCTTTCTTT,CASSGQGPEAFF
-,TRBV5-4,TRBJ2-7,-,TGTGCCAGCAGCCCCGAGGGCCCACCTTACGAGCAGTACTTC,CASSPEGPPYEQYF
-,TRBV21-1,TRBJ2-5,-,TGTGCCAGCAGCGTATCCGGGACTAGCGGGGGGGCCCGCCAGACCCAGTACTTC,CASSVSGTSGGARQTQYF